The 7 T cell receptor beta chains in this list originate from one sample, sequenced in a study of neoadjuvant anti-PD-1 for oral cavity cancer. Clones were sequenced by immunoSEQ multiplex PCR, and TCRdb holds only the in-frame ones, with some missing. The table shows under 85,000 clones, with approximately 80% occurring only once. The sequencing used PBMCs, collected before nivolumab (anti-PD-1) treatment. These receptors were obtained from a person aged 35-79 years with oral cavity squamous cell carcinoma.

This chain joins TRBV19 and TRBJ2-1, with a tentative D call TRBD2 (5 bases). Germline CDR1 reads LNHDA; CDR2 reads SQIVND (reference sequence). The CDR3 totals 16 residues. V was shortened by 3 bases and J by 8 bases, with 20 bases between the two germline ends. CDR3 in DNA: TGTGCCAGTAGTATGGTTCTACGGAGGAGTAGCGATGAGCAGTTCTTC. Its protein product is CASSMVLRRSSDEQFF.

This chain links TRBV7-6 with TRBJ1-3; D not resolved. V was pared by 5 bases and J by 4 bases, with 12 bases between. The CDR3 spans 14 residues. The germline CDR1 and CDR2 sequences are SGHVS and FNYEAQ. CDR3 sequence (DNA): TGTGCCAGCAGCCCCCACGGGAACGGAAACACCATATATTTT. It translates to CASSPHGNGNTIYF.

The CDR3 coding sequence is TGTGCCAGCAGCTTAGGACTAGACGACGAGCAGTACTTC. Amino acids: CASSLGLDDEQYF. V is TRBV11-2 and J is TRBJ2-7, with D maybe TRBD2 (6 bases). CDR3 length equals 13 residues. Germline V gene data show CDR1 as SGHAT and CDR2 as FQNNGV. Trimming left V 1 base short and J 5 bases short, with 9 bases between. Using reference TRBV11-2 and TRBJ2-7 for the parts outside the CDR3, the full variable domain is EAGVAQSPRYKIIEKRQSVAFWCNPISGHATLYWYQQILGQGPKLLIQFQNNGVVDDSQLPKDRFSAERLKGVDSTLKIQPAKLEDSAVYLCASSLGLDDEQYFGPGTRLTVT.

As DNA, the CDR3 is TGCGCCAGCAGCGCAGCGGGAGGGAAGACCCAGTACTTC. This encodes CASSAAGGKTQYF. The V and J genes are TRBV10-1 and TRBJ2-5; 10 bases map to TRBD2. J gave up 6 bases and V 6 bases, and 4 bases lay outside the gene matches. The CDR3 runs 13 residues. The V gene's germline CDR1 is WNHNN and CDR2 SYGVQD (reference sequence).

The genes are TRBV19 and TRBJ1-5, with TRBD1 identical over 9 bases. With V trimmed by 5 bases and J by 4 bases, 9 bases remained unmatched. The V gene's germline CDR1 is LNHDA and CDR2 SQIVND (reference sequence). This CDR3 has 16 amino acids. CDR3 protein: CASSFRTGERNQPQHF. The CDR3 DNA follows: TGTGCCAGTAGTTTCCGGACAGGGGAGAGGAATCAGCCCCAGCATTTT.

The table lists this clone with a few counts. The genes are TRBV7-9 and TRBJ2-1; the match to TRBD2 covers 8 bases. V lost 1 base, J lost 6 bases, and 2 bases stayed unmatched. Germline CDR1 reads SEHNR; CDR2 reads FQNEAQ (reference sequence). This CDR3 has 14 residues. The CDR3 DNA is TGTGCCAGCAGCTTAGAACTAGCGGCCAATGAGCAGTTCTTC. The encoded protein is CASSLELAANEQFF.

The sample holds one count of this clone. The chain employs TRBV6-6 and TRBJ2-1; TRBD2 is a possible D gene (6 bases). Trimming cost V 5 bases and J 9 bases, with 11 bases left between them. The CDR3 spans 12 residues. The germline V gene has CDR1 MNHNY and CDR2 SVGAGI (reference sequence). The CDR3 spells CASSKTSFEQFF. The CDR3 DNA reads TGTGCCAGCAGTAAAACTAGCTTTGAGCAGTTCTTC.